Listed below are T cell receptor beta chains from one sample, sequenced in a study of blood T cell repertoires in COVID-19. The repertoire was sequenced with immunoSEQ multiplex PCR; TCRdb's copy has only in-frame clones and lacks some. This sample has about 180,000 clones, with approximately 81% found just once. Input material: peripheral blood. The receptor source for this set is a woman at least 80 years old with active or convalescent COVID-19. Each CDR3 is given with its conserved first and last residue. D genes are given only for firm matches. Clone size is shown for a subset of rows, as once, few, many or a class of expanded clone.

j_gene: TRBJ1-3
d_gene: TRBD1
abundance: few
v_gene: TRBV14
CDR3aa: CASSDRGFTIYF
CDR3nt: TGTGCCAGCAGCGACAGGGGTTTTACCATATATTTT

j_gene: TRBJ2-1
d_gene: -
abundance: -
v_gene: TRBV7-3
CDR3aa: CASSFRVATPLLF
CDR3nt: TGTGCCAGCAGCTTCAGGGTGGCTACCCCCCTGCTCTTC

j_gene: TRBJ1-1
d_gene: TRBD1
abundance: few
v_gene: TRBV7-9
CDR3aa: CASSLQGATEAFF
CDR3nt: TGTGCCAGCAGCCTACAGGGGGCCACTGAAGCTTTCTTT

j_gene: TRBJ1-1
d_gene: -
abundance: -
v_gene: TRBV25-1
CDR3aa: CASSEAGYTEAFF
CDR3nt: TGTGCCAGCAGTGAGGCCGGGTACACTGAAGCTTTCTTT

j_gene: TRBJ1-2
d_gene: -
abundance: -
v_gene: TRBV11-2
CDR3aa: CASSHGINYGYTF
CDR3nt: TGTGCCAGCAGCCACGGGATAAACTATGGCTACACCTTC

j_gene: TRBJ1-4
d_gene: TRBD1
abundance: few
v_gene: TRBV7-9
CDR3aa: CASSLGQGRGTNEKLFF
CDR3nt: TGTGCCAGCAGCCTAGGACAGGGGCGAGGAACTAATGAAAAACTGTTTTTT

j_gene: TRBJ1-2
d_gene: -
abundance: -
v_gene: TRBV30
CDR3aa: CAWSWSWRNYGYTF
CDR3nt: TGTGCCTGGAGTTGGTCATGGCGGAACTATGGCTACACCTTC

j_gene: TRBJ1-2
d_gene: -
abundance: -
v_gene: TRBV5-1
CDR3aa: CASSGGTEFFYGYTF
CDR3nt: TGCGCCAGCAGCGGCGGGACGGAGTTCTTCTATGGCTACACCTTC

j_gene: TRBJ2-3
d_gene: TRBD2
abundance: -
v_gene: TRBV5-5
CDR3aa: CASGLLPRLAGDRATDTQYF
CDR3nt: TGTGCCAGCGGCCTCCTACCGAGACTAGCGGGAGATCGGGCCACAGATACGCAGTATTTT

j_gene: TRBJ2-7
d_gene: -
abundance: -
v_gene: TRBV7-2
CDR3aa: CASSLDLLAEQYF
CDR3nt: TGTGCCAGCAGCTTAGACTTGCTCGCAGAGCAGTACTTC

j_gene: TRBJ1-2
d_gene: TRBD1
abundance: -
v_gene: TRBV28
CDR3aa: CASSFIHPGTGGYTF
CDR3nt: TGTGCCAGCAGTTTCATACATCCCGGGACAGGAGGCTACACCTTC

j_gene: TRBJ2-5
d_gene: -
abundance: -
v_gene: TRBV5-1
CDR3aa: CASSLDTETQYF
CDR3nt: TGCGCCAGCAGCTTGGACACGGAGACCCAGTACTTC

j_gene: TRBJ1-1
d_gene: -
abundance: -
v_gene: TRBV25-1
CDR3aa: CASSGPYGRTEAFF
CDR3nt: TGTGCCAGCAGTGGTCCGTATGGGAGGACTGAAGCTTTCTTT

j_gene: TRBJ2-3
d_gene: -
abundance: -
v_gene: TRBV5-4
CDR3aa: CASSLGLSWSSGTDTQYF
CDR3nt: TGTGCCAGCAGCTTGGGCCTGTCCTGGTCCAGCGGCACAGATACGCAGTATTTT

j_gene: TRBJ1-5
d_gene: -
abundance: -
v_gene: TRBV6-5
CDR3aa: CASNPRADSNQPQHF
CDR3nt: TGTGCCAGCAACCCGAGGGCCGATAGCAATCAGCCCCAGCATTTT

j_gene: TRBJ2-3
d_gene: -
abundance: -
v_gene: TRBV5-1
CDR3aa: CASSLDSPRTDTQYF
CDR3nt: TGCGCCAGCAGCTTGGACTCGCCTAGGACAGATACGCAGTATTTT

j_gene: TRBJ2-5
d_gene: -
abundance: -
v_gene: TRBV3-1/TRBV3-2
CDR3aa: CASSLQGGRETQYF
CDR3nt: TGTGCCAGCAGCCTCCAGGGGGGCAGAGAGACCCAGTACTTC

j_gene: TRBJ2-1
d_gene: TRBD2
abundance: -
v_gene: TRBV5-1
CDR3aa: CASTILGRFYNEQFF
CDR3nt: TGCGCCAGCACCATCCTCGGGAGGTTCTACAATGAGCAGTTCTTC

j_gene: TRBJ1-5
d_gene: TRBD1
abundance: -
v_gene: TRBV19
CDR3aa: CASSPVGTDYSNQPQHF
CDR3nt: TGTGCCAGTAGCCCCGTTGGGACAGACTATAGCAATCAGCCCCAGCATTTT

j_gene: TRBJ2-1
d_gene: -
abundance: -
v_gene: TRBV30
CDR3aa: CAWSRGSPADEQFF
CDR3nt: TGTGCCTGGAGTCGAGGGAGTCCGGCGGATGAGCAGTTCTTC

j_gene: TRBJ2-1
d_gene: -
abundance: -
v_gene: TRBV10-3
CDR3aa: CAISEFSEQFF
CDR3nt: TGTGCCATCAGTGAGTTTAGTGAGCAGTTCTTC

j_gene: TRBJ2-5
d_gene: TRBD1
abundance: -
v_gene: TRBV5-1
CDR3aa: CASKEQGMETQYF
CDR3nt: TGCGCCAGCAAGGAACAGGGGATGGAGACCCAGTACTTC

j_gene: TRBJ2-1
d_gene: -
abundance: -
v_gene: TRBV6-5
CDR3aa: CASSLDTEQFF
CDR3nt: TGTGCCAGCAGTTTAGACACCGAGCAGTTCTTC

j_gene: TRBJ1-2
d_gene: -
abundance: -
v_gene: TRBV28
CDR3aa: CASSLWGGGYTF
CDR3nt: TGTGCCAGCAGTTTATGGGGAGGCGGCTACACCTTC

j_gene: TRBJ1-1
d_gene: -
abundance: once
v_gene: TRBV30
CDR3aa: CAWRRENTEAFF
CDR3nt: TGTGCCTGGAGGAGGGAAAACACTGAAGCTTTCTTT

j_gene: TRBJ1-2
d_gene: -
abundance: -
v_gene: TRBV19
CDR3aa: CASSRTRGGYGYTF
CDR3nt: TGTGCCAGTAGCCGGACGCGTGGGGGGTATGGCTACACCTTC

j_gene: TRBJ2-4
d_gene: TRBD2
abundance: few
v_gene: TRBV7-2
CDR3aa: CASSLAVGRERGNIQYF
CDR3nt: TGTGCCAGCAGCTTAGCGGTCGGGCGGGAGAGGGGAAACATTCAGTACTTC

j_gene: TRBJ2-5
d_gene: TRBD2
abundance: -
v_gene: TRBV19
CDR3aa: CASSTTSGGKETQYF
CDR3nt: TGTGCCAGTAGTACAACTAGCGGAGGGAAAGAGACCCAGTACTTC

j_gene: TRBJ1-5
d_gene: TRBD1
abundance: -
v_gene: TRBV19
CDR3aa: CASSPRTGGDNQPQHF
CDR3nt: TGTGCCAGTAGTCCACGAACAGGGGGGGACAATCAGCCCCAGCATTTT

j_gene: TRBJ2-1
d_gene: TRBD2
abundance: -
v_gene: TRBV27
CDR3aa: CASSYGLAGHNEQFF
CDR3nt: TGTGCCAGCAGTTACGGACTAGCGGGACACAATGAGCAGTTCTTC

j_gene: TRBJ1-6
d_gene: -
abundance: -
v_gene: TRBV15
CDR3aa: CATSRDGLGLVNSPLHF
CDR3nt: TGTGCCACCAGCAGAGATGGATTGGGACTCGTGAATTCACCCCTCCACTTT

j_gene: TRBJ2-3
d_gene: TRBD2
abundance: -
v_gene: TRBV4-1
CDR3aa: CASSLGLAGSDTQYF
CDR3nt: TGCGCCAGCAGCCTGGGACTAGCGGGGTCAGATACGCAGTATTTT

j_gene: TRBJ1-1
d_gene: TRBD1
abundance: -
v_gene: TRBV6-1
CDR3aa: CASSDRTGTRTEAFF
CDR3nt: TGTGCCAGCAGTGATCGGACAGGGACGCGCACTGAAGCTTTCTTT

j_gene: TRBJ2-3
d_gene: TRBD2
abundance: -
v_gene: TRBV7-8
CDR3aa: CASSSRSGTSGRRTDTQYF
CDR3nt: TGTGCCAGCAGCTCCCGTTCCGGGACTAGCGGGAGGAGGACAGATACGCAGTATTTT

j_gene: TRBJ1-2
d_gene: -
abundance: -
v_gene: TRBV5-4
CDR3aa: CASSLQDLNGYTF
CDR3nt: TGTGCCAGCAGCTTGCAGGATCTGAATGGCTACACCTTC

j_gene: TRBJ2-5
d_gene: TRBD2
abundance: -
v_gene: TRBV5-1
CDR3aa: CASSPYSGGGSQTQYF
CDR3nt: TGCGCCAGCAGCCCTTATAGCGGGGGGGGTTCGCAGACCCAGTACTTC

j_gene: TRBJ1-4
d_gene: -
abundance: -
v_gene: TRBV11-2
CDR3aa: CASSPQESEKLFF
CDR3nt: TGTGCCAGCAGTCCACAGGAGAGTGAAAAACTGTTTTTT

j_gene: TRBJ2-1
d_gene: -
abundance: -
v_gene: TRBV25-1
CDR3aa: CASSEFEGDYNEQFF
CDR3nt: TGTGCCAGCAGTGAATTTGAAGGGGACTACAATGAGCAGTTCTTC

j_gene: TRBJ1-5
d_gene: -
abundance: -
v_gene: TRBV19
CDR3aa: CASSVMGGSSNQPQHF
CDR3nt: TGTGCCAGTAGTGTAATGGGAGGCAGTAGCAATCAGCCCCAGCATTTT

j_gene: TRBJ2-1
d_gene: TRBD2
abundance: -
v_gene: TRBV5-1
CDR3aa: CASSATTSGLYNEQFF
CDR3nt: TGCGCCAGCAGCGCCACGACTAGCGGGCTTTACAATGAGCAGTTCTTC

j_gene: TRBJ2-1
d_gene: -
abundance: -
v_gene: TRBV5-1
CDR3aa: CASSLGGHGDEQFF
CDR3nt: TGCGCCAGCAGCTTGGGGGGACATGGCGATGAGCAGTTCTTC

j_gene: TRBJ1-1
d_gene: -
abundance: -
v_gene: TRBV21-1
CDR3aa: CASSKFVRTGRSEAFF
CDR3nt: TGTGCCAGCAGCAAGTTCGTTAGGACAGGGCGATCTGAAGCTTTCTTT